This TCR beta chain was recovered during a study of control samples from healthy donors and cancer patients (dated by TCRdb to 2020 to 2022). The library came from the immunoSEQ multiplex PCR assay. In TCRdb, the immuneACCESS table is reduced to in-frame sequences with V and J assigned. These tables do not hold every clone; where another copy was compared, an unresolved V gene accounts for under half, and the others remain unexplained. The table for this sample lists over 100,000 clones; roughly 90% of them were counted only once. The top ten hold roughly 6% of the sample. Note on this clone: The antigen this receptor binds is unknown. The record has no base qualities; no much larger clone is one base away.

V is trimmed back by 5 bases and J by 6 bases, and the junction contains 3 bases that no gene match accounts for. From the cysteine up to the phenylalanine, the CDR3 has a length of 13 residues. This entry keeps only the CDR3 DNA: 39 bases, framed from base 1. The sequence is built from TRBV12-3 or TRBV12-4 and TRBJ1-4, and 7 junction bases match TRBD1. The sample taken for sequencing was blood. The origin of this receptor is a young man in good health. CDR3 sequence: CASSAGTDEKLFF. The base sequence is TGTGCCAGCAGTGCCGGGACAGATGAAAAACTGTTTTTT.